The 22 T cell receptor beta chains below were found in one sample sequenced in a study of blood T cells in healthy people across ages. Using a J-beta primer mix together with a sample-barcoded 5' primer, a second PCR was run for about 6 to 11 cycles. MiXCR, run by TCRdb on the 5' RACE reads, gives a single entry per CDR3 protein. The profile covers about 970,000 distinct CDR3 sequences, with roughly 50% appearing a single time and about a fifth taken by the ten largest. The sequencing input was blood. All receptors come from a woman aged 60 to 75 in good health.

This clonotype was seen more than once but under ten times. The chain is built from TRBV10-3 and TRBJ2-6; 9 nucleotides agree with TRBD1. This CDR3 comprises 17 residues. CDR1 ENHRY and CDR2 SYGVKD come from the germline V gene. With V trimmed by 7 bases and J by 4 bases, 11 bases remained unmatched. CDR3 residues: CAIMRTGVGEGANVLTF. CDR3 bases: TGTGCCATCATGCGGACAGGGGTGGGAGAAGGGGCCAACGTCCTGACTTTC.

V and J are TRBV20-1 and TRBJ2-1, with 7 bases fitting TRBD2. Germline V gene data show CDR1 as DFQATT and CDR2 as SNEGSKA (reference sequence). The CDR3 loop spans 15 amino acids. Trimming cost V 5 bases and J 0 bases; bases outside gene matches: 7. DNA of the CDR3: TGCAGTGCTTATAAGCGGGGAAGCTCCTACAATGAGCAGTTCTTC. As protein: CSAYKRGSSYNEQFF.

The chain links TRBV29-1 to TRBJ2-2, with TRBD2 identical over 15 bases. The CDR3 is made up of 17 amino acids. Germline values: CDR1 SQVTM, CDR2 ANQGSEA. The trim removed 4 bases at V and 3 bases at J, leaving 6 bases unmatched. The CDR3 bases are TGCAGCGTTGTATGGGGGACTAGCGGGAGGTACACCGGGGAGCTGTTTTTT. This sequence encodes CSVVWGTSGRYTGELFF.

The rearrangement joins TRBV7-9 to TRBJ2-5; TRBD2 matches at 11 bases. Gene TRBJ2-7 matches the end of the DNA better, so the J call may be wrong. CDR1 and CDR2 (germline): SEHNR, FQNEAQ (reference sequence). This CDR3 is 16 amino acids long. In DNA form, the CDR3 reads TGTGCCAGCAGCTTTCAACTAGCGGGAGTCGGGCGCGAGCAGTACTTC. Translated: CASSFQLAGVGREQYF.

J is TRBJ1-2 and V is TRBV7-2; no definite D call. V lost 3 bases to trimming and J lost 8 bases, with 10 bases between them. Germline V gives CDR1 SGHTA, CDR2 FQGNSA. The length of the CDR3 is 12 residues. The CDR3 loop is CASSLVEAGYTF. The CDR3 region has the DNA TGTGCCAGCAGCTTGGTCGAGGCGGGCTACACCTTC. Full variable domain (remainder filled in from reference TRBV7-2 and TRBJ1-2): GAGVSQSPSNKVTEKGKDVELRCDPISGHTALYWYRQSLGQGLEFLIYFQGNSAPDKSGLPSDRFSAERTGGSVSTLTIQRTQQEDSAVYLCASSLVEAGYTFGSGTRLTVV.

The CDR3 loop is CATSDRWSGGGYTF. As DNA, the CDR3 is TGTGCCACCAGTGATAGGTGGTCAGGTGGTGGCTACACCTTC. The rearrangement joins TRBV24-1 to TRBJ1-2, with D uncertain. Germline values: CDR1 KGHDR, CDR2 SFDVKD. The length of the CDR3 is 14 residues. Trimming pared 3 bases from V and 7 bases from J, leaving 14 bases between.

The chain links TRBV6-6 to TRBJ2-1, with 8 bases lining up with TRBD1. The germline gives CDR1 MNHNY, CDR2 SVGAGI (reference sequence). Trimming cost V 0 bases and J 9 bases; bases outside gene matches: 10. The CDR3 sequence is 16 residues long. The CDR3 coding sequence is TGTGCCAGCAGTTACTCACCGAGACAGGGGTTTGGTGAGCAGTTCTTC. Protein sequence: CASSYSPRQGFGEQFF.

This chain uses TRBV28 with TRBJ1-2, with 11 bases lining up with TRBD1. J was trimmed by 2 bases and V by 6 bases; bases with no gene match: 8. The CDR3 contains 16 residues. Germline V gives CDR1 MDHEN, CDR2 SYDVKM. The CDR3 reads CASSLGQGVWNYGYTF. CDR3 bases: TGTGCCAGCAGCCTGGGACAGGGGGTATGGAACTATGGCTACACCTTC.

The chain recombines TRBV5-1 with TRBJ2-4; D is undetermined. With the DNA end fitting TRBJ2-5 better, the J assignment may be wrong. CDR1 is SGHRS, CDR2 YFSETQ, per germline. This CDR3 contains 15 residues. CDR3 residues: CASSLEVLRFETQYF. CDR3 nucleotide sequence: TGCGCCAGCAGCTTGGAGGTGCTGCGGTTTGAGACCCAGTACTTC.

This clonotype appeared a few times. This rearrangement joins TRBV27 to TRBJ2-7; no firm D call. The V end was cut by 5 bases, the J end by 0 bases, with 17 bases between. Germline CDR1 MNHEY, CDR2 SMNVEV (reference sequence). The CDR3 has 16 residues. The CDR3 is CASSTSFGSPSYEQYF. DNA for the CDR3: TGTGCCAGCAGTACCTCCTTTGGAAGCCCCTCCTACGAGCAGTACTTC.

On this clonotype: This may arise from a read error, as a much more abundant clone is one base away. V gene TRBV29-1 combines with J gene TRBJ2-7; D uncertain. CDR1 and CDR2 from the germline V gene are SQVTM and ANQGSEA. The CDR3 is made up of 13 amino acids. The chain's CDR3 is CSIEGEQTYEQYF. The CDR3 bases are TGCAGCATTGAAGGTGAACAAACCTACGAGCAGTACTTC.

The chain uses TRBV30 and TRBJ2-2; 8 positions agree with TRBD2. V was pared by 6 bases and J by 3 bases, with 6 bases of the junction left unmatched. CDR3 size: 14 residues. Germline V lookup: CDR1 GTSNPN, CDR2 SVGIG (reference sequence). The DNA of the CDR3 is TGTGCCTGCCCCCAACTAGCGGACACCGGGGAGCTGTTTTTT. This sequence encodes CACPQLADTGELFF.

CDR3 in DNA: TGCAGTGGGTTGAGACTAGCGGGAGCCTACGAGCAGTACTTC. Translated, it gives CSGLRLAGAYEQYF. The V and J genes are TRBV20-1 and TRBJ2-7; the match to TRBD2 covers 12 bases. V lost 7 bases and J lost 2; bases outside the gene matches: 6. The length of the CDR3 is 14 residues. CDR1 and CDR2 (germline): DFQATT, SNEGSKA (reference sequence).

The rearrangement uses TRBV16 and TRBJ1-4; TRBD1 agrees at 11 bases. CDR1 and CDR2 (germline): KGHSY, FQNENV. The CDR3 is 16 residues long. V lost 4 bases and J lost 8; bases outside the gene matches: 9. DNA of the CDR3: TGTGCCAGCAGCCGAAGCGTGGGACAGGGGGGCGAAAAACTGTTTTTT. Protein sequence: CASSRSVGQGGEKLFF.

This clonotype has a handful of counts. V gene TRBV7-2 combines with J gene TRBJ2-3; the match to TRBD2 covers 9 bases. The junction had 8 bases not matched to a gene; V was cut back by 6 bases and J by 4 bases. The CDR3 covers 15 residues. From germline, CDR1 is SGHTA and CDR2 FQGNSA. The CDR3 sequence is CASSLAGYYPDTQYF. The CDR3 nucleotides read TGTGCCAGCAGTCTAGCGGGATACTACCCAGATACGCAGTATTTT.

This clonotype was detected only once. The J gene is TRBJ2-3, the V gene TRBV28; the D is unclear. CDR1 is MDHEN, CDR2 SYDVKM, per germline. Trimming pared 6 bases from V and 2 bases from J, leaving 18 bases between. This CDR3 has 16 residues. The CDR3 DNA sequence: TGTGCCAGCAGACCAAGAAAAACAAGACCCACAGATACGCAGTATTTT. Protein sequence: CASRPRKTRPTDTQYF.

V gene TRBV29-1 combines with J gene TRBJ2-7; 7 positions agree with TRBD2. J gave up 6 bases and V 6 bases, and 14 bases lay outside the gene matches. Germline values: CDR1 SQVTM, CDR2 ANQGSEA. There are 14 residues in the CDR3. CDR3 sequence reads: CSVGPSGVRTEQYF. Written as DNA, the CDR3 is TGCAGCGTGGGCCCAAGCGGGGTCAGGACCGAGCAGTACTTC.

The chain couples TRBV4-3 to TRBJ1-6, with D perhaps matching TRBD1 (5 bases). Germline V gene lookup returns CDR1 LGHNA and CDR2 YSLEER. The CDR3 has 15 amino acids. Trimming shortened V by 3 bases and J by 6 bases, and 12 bases separated the two germline ends. CDR3 sequence reads: CASSHGQGRNSPLHF. The CDR3, as DNA: TGCGCCAGCAGCCATGGGCAGGGTCGTAATTCACCCCTCCACTTT.

CDR3 amino acids: CASSLGTSYNEQYF. The CDR3 region has the DNA TGTGCCAGCAGCTTGGGGACAAGCTACAATGAGCAGTACTTC. The rearrangement joins TRBV5-6 to TRBJ2-5; TRBD1 is a possible D gene (5 bases). Germline CDR1 and CDR2: SGHDT and YYEEEE. The CDR3 has 14 residues. Deletions cut 0 bases from V and 11 bases from J, with 17 bases between.

This clonotype has just one count. The rearrangement joins TRBV6-1 to TRBJ1-5; no definite D call. CDR3 length: 16 amino acids. The V gene lost 0 bases and the J gene lost 0 bases, with 9 bases spanning the gap. Germline V gene lookup returns CDR1 MNHNS and CDR2 SASEGT. The CDR3 sequence: CASSEALVLSNQPQHF. The CDR3, as DNA: TGTGCCAGCAGTGAAGCGTTGGTCCTTAGCAATCAGCCCCAGCATTTT.

V and J are TRBV7-9 and TRBJ2-1, with D tentatively TRBD2 (6 bases). Germline V gene sequence: CDR1 SEHNR, CDR2 FQNEAQ (reference sequence). CDR3 length: 14 residues. Trimming shortened V by 5 bases and J by 6 bases, and 14 bases separated the two germline ends. CDR3 protein: CASSVTGASNEQFF. In DNA form, the CDR3 reads TGTGCCAGCAGCGTAACGGGAGCGTCCAATGAGCAGTTCTTC.

This rearrangement joins TRBV3-1 to TRBJ1-2; D may be TRBD1 (6 bases). The CDR3 extends over 15 amino acids. Germline values: CDR1 LGHDT, CDR2 YNNKEL (reference sequence). V was trimmed by 5 bases and J by 9 bases, leaving 22 bases between them. The CDR3 sequence is CASSSRPTGLGSYTF. The CDR3 nucleotides read TGTGCCAGCAGCTCTAGACCCACAGGGTTGGGGAGCTACACCTTC.